This TCR beta chain was sequenced in a study of T cell changes during pregnancy in multiple sclerosis. This CDR3 comprises 17 residues. Losses at the gene ends were 5 bases for V and 6 bases for J; bases not matched to a gene: 9. CDR1 and CDR2 (germline): SGHAT, FQNNGV. Repertoires were generated with immunoSEQ multiplex PCR, while TCRdb's copy carries only in-frame clones and drops some. The sample contains under 100,000 clones, approximately 90% of which appear only once. V and J are TRBV11-2 and TRBJ1-6, with TRBD1 identical over 11 bases. This specimen consisted of peripheral blood, obtained in the first trimester of pregnancy. The receptor was isolated from a female donor in good health, enrolled as a control in a pregnancy study. For the CDR3, the DNA is TGTGCCAGCAGCGGATTATTCGGGACAGGGGGTAATTCACCCCTCCACTTT. It yields the protein CASSGLFGTGGNSPLHF.